This is a list of T cell receptor beta chains from one sample in a study of blood T cell repertoires in COVID-19. The protocol was immunoSEQ multiplex PCR, while the TCRdb copy is restricted to in-frame clones and leaves out a portion. Here the sample spans 300,000 to 400,000 clones, 75% to 90% being singletons. The sample comprised PBMCs or T cells enriched from blood (not recorded which). These receptors were obtained from a man aged 55 to 70 who had recovered from COVID-19. CDR3s include the opening cysteine and the closing phenylalanine or tryptophan. D genes are given only for firm matches. Some rows mark clone size as missing; the rest say once, few, many or name a class of expanded clone.

v_gene: TRBV7-6; j_gene: TRBJ2-7; abundance: NA; d_gene: TRBD1; CDR3aa: CASSSTGDSYEQYF; CDR3nt: TGTGCCAGCAGCTCGACAGGGGACTCCTACGAGCAGTACTTC
v_gene: TRBV5-1; j_gene: TRBJ2-7; abundance: NA; d_gene: NA; CDR3aa: CASSLYAGLSYEQYF; CDR3nt: TGCGCCAGCAGCTTGTACGCAGGTCTCTCCTACGAGCAGTACTTC
v_gene: TRBV11-2; j_gene: TRBJ2-1; abundance: NA; d_gene: NA; CDR3aa: CASSLDWQGQFF; CDR3nt: TGTGCCAGCAGCTTAGATTGGCAGGGGCAGTTCTTC
v_gene: TRBV9; j_gene: TRBJ1-1; abundance: once; d_gene: TRBD1; CDR3aa: CASSAITAGGLGEAFF; CDR3nt: TGTGCCAGCAGCGCAATCACCGCAGGGGGCCTAGGTGAAGCTTTCTTT
v_gene: TRBV19; j_gene: TRBJ2-5; abundance: NA; d_gene: TRBD1; CDR3aa: CASSDRELQETQYF; CDR3nt: TGTGCCAGTAGTGACAGGGAGCTACAAGAGACCCAGTACTTC
v_gene: TRBV5-1; j_gene: TRBJ1-2; abundance: NA; d_gene: TRBD1; CDR3aa: CASSVNTGTGGNYGYTF; CDR3nt: TGCGCCAGCAGCGTGAATACCGGGACAGGGGGGAACTATGGCTACACCTTC
v_gene: TRBV9; j_gene: TRBJ2-7; abundance: NA; d_gene: TRBD2; CDR3aa: CASSPTGTSGSREQYF; CDR3nt: TGTGCCAGCAGCCCCACCGGGACTAGCGGGAGTCGAGAGCAGTACTTC
v_gene: TRBV27; j_gene: TRBJ2-3; abundance: NA; d_gene: TRBD2; CDR3aa: CASSLDGLAGDTDTQYF; CDR3nt: TGTGCCAGCAGTTTAGATGGACTAGCGGGAGACACAGATACGCAGTATTTT
v_gene: TRBV9; j_gene: TRBJ2-1; abundance: NA; d_gene: TRBD2; CDR3aa: CASSVGLAGEDFYNEQFF; CDR3nt: TGTGCCAGCAGCGTGGGACTAGCGGGAGAGGACTTTTACAATGAGCAGTTCTTC
v_gene: TRBV5-4; j_gene: TRBJ1-6; abundance: NA; d_gene: NA; CDR3aa: CASSLDSSYNSPLHF; CDR3nt: TGTGCCAGCAGCTTGGACAGCTCCTATAATTCACCCCTCCACTTT
v_gene: TRBV15; j_gene: TRBJ1-6; abundance: NA; d_gene: NA; CDR3aa: CATSRESLGASPLHF; CDR3nt: TGTGCCACCAGCAGAGAATCGCTCGGTGCTTCACCCCTCCACTTT
v_gene: TRBV20-1; j_gene: TRBJ2-1; abundance: once; d_gene: TRBD2; CDR3aa: CSASDFIAGNYNEQFF; CDR3nt: TGCAGTGCTAGTGATTTTATAGCGGGGAACTACAATGAGCAGTTCTTC
v_gene: TRBV5-1; j_gene: TRBJ1-2; abundance: NA; d_gene: NA; CDR3aa: CASSFDRSYGYTF; CDR3nt: TGCGCCAGCAGCTTCGACAGGAGCTATGGCTACACCTTC
v_gene: TRBV7-2; j_gene: TRBJ2-7; abundance: NA; d_gene: TRBD2; CDR3aa: CASSVGTRGYEQYF; CDR3nt: TGTGCCAGCAGCGTTGGGACTAGGGGGTACGAGCAGTACTTC
v_gene: TRBV7-3; j_gene: TRBJ2-3; abundance: NA; d_gene: TRBD1; CDR3aa: CASSKTGGPTDTQYF; CDR3nt: TGTGCCAGCAGCAAAACAGGGGGCCCCACAGATACGCAGTATTTT